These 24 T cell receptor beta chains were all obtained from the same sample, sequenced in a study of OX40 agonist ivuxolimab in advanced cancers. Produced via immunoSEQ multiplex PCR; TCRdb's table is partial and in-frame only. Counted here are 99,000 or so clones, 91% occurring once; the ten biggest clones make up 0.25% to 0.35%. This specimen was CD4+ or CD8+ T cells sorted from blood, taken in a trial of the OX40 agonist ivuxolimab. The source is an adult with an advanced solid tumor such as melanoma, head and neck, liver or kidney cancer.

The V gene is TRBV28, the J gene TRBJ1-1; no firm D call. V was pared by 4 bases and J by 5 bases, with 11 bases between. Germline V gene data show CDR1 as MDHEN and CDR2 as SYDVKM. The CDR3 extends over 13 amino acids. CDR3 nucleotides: TGTGCCAGCAGTTCCCCATCCTGGACTGAAGCTTTCTTT. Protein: CASSSPSWTEAFF.

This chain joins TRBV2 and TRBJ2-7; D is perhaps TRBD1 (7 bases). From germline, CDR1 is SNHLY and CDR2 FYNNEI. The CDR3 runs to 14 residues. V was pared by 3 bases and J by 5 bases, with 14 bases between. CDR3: CASSDRAGGHEQYF. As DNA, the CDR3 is TGTGCCAGCAGTGATAGGGCAGGGGGGCACGAGCAGTACTTC.

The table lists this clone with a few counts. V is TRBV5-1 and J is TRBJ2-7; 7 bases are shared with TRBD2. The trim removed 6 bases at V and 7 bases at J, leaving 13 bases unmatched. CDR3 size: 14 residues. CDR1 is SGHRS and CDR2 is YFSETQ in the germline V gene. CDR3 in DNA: TGCGCCAGCACCCAGGGAGGGTCTTCGAGGGAGCAGTACTTC. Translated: CASTQGGSSREQYF.

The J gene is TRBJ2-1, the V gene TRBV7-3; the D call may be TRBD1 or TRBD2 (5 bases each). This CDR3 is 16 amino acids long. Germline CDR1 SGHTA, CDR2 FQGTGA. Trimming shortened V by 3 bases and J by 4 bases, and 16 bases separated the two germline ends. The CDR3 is CASSFGGAAGYNEQFF. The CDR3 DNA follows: TGTGCCAGCAGCTTTGGGGGAGCGGCCGGATACAATGAGCAGTTCTTC.

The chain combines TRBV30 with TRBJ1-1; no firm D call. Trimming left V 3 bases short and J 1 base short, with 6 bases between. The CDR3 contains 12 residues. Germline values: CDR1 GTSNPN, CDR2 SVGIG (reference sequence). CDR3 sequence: CAWSWTNTEAFF. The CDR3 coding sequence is TGTGCCTGGAGCTGGACGAACACTGAAGCTTTCTTT.

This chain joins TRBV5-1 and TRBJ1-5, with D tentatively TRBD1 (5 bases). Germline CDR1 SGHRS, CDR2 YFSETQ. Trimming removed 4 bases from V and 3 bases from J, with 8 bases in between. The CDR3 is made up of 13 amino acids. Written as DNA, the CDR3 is TGCGCCAGCAGCCCGGACACCAATCAGCCCCAGCATTTT. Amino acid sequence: CASSPDTNQPQHF.

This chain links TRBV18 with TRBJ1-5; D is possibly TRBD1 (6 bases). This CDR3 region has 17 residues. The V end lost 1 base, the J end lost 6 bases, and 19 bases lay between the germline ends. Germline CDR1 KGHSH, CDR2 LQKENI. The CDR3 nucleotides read TGTGCCAGCTCACCACTACCCAACAGGGCGGGCGGTCAGCCCCAGCATTTT. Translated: CASSPLPNRAGGQPQHF.

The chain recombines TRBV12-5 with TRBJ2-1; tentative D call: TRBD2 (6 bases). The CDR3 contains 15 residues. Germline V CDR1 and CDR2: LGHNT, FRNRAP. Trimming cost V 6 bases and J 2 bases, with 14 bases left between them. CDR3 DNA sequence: TGTGCTAGTGGCCTCGCGGGACGGACCTACAATGAGCAGTTCTTC. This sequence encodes CASGLAGRTYNEQFF.

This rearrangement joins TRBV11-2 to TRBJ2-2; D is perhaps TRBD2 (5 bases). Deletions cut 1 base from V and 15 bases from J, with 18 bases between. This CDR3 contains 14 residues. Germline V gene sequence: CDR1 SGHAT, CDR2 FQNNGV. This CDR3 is CASSLARSGNMVFF. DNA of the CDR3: TGTGCCAGCAGCTTAGCCCGCAGCGGAAACATGGTGTTTTTT.

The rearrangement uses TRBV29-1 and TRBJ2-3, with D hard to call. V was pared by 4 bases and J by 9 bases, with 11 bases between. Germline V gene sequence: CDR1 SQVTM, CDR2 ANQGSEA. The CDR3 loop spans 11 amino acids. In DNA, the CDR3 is TGCAGCGTTGTTTTCTGGGAAACGCAGTATTTT. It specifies CSVVFWETQYF.

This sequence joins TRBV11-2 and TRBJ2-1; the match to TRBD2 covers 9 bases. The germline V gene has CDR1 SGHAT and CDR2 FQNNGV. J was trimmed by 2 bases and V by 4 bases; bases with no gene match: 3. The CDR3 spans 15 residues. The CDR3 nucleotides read TGTGCCAGCAGCTACACTAGCGGGCCCTACAATGAGCAGTTCTTC. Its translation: CASSYTSGPYNEQFF.

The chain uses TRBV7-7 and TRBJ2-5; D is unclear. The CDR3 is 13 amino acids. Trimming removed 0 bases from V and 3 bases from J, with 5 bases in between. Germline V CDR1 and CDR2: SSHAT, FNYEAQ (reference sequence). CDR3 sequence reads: CASSLAPEETQYF. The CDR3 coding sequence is TGTGCCAGCAGCTTAGCCCCAGAAGAGACCCAGTACTTC.

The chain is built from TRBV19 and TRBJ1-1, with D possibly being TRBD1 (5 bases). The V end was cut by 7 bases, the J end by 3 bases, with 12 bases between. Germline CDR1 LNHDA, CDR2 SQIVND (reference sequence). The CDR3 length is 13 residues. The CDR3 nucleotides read TGTGCCAGTACCCAAAGACAGCACACTGAAGCTTTCTTT. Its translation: CASTQRQHTEAFF.

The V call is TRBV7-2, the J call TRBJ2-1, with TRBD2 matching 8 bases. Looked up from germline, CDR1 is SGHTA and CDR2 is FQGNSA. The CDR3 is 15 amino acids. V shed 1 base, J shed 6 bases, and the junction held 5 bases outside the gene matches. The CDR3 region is CASSLDQRGTNEQFF. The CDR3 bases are TGTGCCAGCAGCTTAGACCAGCGGGGGACCAATGAGCAGTTCTTC.

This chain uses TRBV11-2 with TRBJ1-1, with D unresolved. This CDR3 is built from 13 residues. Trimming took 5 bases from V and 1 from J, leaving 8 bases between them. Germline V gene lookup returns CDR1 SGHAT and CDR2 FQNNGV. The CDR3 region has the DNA TGTGCCAGCAGCCCACGAGCGAACACTGAAGCTTTCTTT. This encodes CASSPRANTEAFF.

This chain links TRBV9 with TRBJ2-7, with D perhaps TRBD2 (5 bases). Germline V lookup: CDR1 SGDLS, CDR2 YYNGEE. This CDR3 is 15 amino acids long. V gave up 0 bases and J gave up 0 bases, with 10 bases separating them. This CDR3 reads CASSVGAGDSYEQYF. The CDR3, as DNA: TGTGCCAGCAGCGTAGGGGCCGGGGACTCCTACGAGCAGTACTTC.

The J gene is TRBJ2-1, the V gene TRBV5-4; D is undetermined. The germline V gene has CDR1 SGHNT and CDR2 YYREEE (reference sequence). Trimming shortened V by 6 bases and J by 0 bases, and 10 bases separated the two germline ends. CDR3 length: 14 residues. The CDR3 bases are TGTGCCAGCACCCGCTTTGACTCCTACAATGAGCAGTTCTTC. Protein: CASTRFDSYNEQFF.

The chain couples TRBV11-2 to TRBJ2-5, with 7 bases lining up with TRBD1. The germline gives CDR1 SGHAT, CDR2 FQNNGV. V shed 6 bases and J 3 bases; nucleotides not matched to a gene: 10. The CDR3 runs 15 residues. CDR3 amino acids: CASRPWDSREETQYF. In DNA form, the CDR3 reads TGTGCCAGCAGACCCTGGGACAGCCGCGAAGAGACCCAGTACTTC.

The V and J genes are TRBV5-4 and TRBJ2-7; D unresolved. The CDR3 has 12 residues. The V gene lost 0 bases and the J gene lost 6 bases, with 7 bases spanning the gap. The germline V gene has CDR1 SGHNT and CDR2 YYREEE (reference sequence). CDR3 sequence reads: CASSLAPGEQYF. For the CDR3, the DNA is TGTGCCAGCAGCTTGGCCCCTGGCGAGCAGTACTTC. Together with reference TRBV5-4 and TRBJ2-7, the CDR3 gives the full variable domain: ETGVTQSPTHLIKTRGQQVTLRCSSQSGHNTVSWYQQALGQGPQFIFQYYREEENGRGNFPPRFSGLQFPNYSSELNVNALELDDSALYLCASSLAPGEQYFGPGTRLTVT.

The CDR3 region has the DNA TGTGCCAGCAGCGTAGACGGGAAGGGAGAGACCCAGTACTTC. This codes for CASSVDGKGETQYF. The chain is built from TRBV9 and TRBJ2-5, with D possibly TRBD2 on 5 matching bases. Deletions cut 0 bases from V and 4 bases from J, with 10 bases between. This CDR3 has 14 amino acids. Germline CDR1 is SGDLS and CDR2 is YYNGEE.

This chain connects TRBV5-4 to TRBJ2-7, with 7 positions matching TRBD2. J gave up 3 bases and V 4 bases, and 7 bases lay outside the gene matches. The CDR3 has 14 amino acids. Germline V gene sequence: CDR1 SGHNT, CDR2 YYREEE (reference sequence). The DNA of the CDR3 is TGTGCCAGCAGCCTCAAAGGACTAGACTACGAGCAGTACTTC. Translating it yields CASSLKGLDYEQYF.

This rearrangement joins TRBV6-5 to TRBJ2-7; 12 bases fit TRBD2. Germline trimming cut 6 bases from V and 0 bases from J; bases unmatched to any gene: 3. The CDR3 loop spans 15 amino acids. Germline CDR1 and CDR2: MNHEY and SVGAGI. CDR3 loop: CASRRTSGASYEQYF. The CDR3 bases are TGTGCCAGCAGGAGGACTAGCGGGGCCTCCTACGAGCAGTACTTC.

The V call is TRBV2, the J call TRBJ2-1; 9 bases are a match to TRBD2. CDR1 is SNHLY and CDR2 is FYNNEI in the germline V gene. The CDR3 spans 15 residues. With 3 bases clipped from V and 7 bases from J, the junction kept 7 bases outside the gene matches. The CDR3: CASSEGSGRRNEQFF. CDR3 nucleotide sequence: TGTGCCAGCAGTGAGGGTAGCGGGAGACGGAATGAGCAGTTCTTC.

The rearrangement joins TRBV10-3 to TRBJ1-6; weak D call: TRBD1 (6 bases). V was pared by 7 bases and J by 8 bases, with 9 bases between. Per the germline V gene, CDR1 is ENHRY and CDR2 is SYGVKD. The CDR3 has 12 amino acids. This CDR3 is CAIKAGDSPLHF. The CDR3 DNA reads TGTGCCATCAAGGCAGGGGATTCACCCCTCCACTTT.